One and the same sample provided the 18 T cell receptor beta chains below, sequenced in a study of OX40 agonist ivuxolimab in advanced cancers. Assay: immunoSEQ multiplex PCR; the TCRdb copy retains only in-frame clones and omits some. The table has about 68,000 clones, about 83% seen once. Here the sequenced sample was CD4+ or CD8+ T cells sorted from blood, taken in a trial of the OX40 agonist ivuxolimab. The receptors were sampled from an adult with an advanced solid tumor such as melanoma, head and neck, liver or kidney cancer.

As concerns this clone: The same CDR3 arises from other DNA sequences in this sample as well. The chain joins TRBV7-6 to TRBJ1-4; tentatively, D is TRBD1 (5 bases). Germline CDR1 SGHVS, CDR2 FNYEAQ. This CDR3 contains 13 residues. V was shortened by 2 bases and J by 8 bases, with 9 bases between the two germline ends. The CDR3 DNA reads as TGTGCCAGCAGCTTATCGGGGCCCGAAAAACTGTTTTTT. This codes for CASSLSGPEKLFF.

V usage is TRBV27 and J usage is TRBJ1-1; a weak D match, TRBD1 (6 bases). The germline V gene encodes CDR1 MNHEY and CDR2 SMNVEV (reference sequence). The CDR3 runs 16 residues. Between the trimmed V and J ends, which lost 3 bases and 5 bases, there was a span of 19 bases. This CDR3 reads CASSFYRVKVSTEAFF. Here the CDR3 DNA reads TGTGCCAGCAGTTTTTACAGGGTAAAAGTTAGTACTGAAGCTTTCTTT.

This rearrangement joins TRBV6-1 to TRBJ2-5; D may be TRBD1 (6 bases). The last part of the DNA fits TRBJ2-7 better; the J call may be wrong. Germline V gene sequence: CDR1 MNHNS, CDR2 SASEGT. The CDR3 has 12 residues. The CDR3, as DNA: TGTGCCAGCAGTCGGGACACCTACGAGCAGTACTTC. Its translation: CASSRDTYEQYF.

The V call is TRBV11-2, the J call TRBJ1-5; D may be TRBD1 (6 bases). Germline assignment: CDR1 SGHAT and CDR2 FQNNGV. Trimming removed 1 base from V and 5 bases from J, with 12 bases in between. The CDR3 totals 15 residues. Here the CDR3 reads CASSLGQGSYQPQHF. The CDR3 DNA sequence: TGTGCCAGCAGCTTAGGTCAGGGGTCGTATCAGCCCCAGCATTTT.

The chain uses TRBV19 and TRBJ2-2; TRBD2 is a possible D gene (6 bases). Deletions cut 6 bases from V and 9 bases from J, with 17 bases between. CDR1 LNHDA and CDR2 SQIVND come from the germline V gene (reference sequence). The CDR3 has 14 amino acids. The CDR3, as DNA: TGTGCCAGTAGCCCCCCACGGGAGTACCGGGAGCTGTTTTTT. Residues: CASSPPREYRELFF.

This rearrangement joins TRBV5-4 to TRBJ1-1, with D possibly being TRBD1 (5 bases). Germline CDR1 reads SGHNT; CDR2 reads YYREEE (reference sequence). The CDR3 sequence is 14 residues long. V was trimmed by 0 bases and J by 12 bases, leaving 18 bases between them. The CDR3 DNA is TGTGCCAGCAGCTTGGGTGCAGGGCAGGAGAAAACTTTCTTT. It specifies CASSLGAGQEKTFF.

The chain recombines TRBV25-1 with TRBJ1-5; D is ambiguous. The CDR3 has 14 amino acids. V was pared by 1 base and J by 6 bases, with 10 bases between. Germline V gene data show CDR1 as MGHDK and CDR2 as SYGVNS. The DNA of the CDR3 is TGTGCCAGCAGTGAATCAAGCTTGAGTCAGCCCCAGCATTTT. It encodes CASSESSLSQPQHF. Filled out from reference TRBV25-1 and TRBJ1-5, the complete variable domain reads EADIYQTPRYLVIGTGKKITLECSQTMGHDKMYWYQQDPGMELHLIHYSYGVNSTEKGDLSSESTVSRIRTEHFPLTLESARPSHTSQYLCASSESSLSQPQHFGDGTRLSIL.

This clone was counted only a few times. CDR3 protein: CASSPPPRLAGGRHEQYF. CDR3 nucleotide sequence: TGTGCCAGCAGCCCCCCTCCCCGACTAGCGGGGGGCCGCCACGAGCAGTACTTC. The J gene is TRBJ2-7, the V gene TRBV7-9; 13 bases agree with TRBD2. V dropped 5 bases and J dropped 5; count of bases not matched to a gene: 15. Germline assignment: CDR1 SEHNR and CDR2 FQNEAQ (reference sequence). The CDR3 has 18 residues.

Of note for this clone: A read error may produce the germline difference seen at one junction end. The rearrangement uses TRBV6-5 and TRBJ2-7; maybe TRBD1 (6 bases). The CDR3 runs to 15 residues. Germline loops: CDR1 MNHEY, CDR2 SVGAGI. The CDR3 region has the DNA TGTGCCAGCACTTACTCGACCTTGGGGGCTTACGAGCAGTACTTC. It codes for CASTYSTLGAYEQYF.

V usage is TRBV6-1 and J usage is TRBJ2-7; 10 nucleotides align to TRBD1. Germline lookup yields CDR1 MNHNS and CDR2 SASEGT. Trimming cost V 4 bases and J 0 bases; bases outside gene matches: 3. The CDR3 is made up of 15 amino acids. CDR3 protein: CASSAGQGISYEQYF. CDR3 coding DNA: TGTGCCAGCAGTGCGGGACAGGGGATCTCCTACGAGCAGTACTTC.

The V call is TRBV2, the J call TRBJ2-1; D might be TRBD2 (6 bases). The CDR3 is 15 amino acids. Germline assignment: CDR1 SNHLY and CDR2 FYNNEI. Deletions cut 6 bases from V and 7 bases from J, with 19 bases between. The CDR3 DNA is TGTGCCAGCAGCGATTTCTTCAGACTAGGGAATGAGCAGTTCTTC. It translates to CASSDFFRLGNEQFF.

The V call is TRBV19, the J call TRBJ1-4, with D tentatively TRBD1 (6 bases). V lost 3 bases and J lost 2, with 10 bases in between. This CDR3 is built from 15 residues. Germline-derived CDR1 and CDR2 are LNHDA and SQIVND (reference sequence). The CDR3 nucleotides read TGTGCCAGTAGTATGGATACAGGGACTAATGAAAAACTGTTTTTT. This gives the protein CASSMDTGTNEKLFF.

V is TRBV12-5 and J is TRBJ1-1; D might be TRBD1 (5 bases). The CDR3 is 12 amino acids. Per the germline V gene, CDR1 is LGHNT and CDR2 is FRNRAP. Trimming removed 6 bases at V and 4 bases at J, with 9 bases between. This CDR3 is CASGQVGTEAFF. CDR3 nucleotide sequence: TGTGCTAGTGGACAGGTAGGCACTGAAGCTTTCTTT.

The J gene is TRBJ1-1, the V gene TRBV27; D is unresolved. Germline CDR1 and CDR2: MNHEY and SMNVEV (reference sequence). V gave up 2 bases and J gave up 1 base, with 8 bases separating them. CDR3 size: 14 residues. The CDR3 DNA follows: TGTGCCAGCAGTTTAGGCGGACCGAACACTGAAGCTTTCTTT. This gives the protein CASSLGGPNTEAFF.

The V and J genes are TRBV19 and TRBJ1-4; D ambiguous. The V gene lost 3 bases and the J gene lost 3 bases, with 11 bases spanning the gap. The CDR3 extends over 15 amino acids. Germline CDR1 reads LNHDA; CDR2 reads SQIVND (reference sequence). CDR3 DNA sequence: TGTGCCAGTAGTATTGGGCCGAGCTCTAATGAAAAACTGTTTTTT. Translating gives CASSIGPSSNEKLFF. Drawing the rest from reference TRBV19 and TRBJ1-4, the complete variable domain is DGGITQSPKYLFRKEGQNVTLSCEQNLNHDAMYWYRQDPGQGLRLIYYSQIVNDFQKGDIAEGYSVSREKKESFPLTVTSAQKNPTAFYLCASSIGPSSNEKLFFGSGTQLSVL.

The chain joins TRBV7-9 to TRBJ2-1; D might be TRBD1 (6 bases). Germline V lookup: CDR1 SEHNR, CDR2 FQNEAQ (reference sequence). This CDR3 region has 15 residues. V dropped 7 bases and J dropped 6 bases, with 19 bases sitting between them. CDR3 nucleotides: TGTGCCAGCATCCACGATGGACAGTTCGTCAATGAGCAGTTCTTC. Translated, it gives CASIHDGQFVNEQFF.

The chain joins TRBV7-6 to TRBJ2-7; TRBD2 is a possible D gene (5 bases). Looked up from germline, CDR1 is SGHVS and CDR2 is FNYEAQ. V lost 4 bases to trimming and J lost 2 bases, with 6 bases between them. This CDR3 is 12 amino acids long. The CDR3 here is CASSSGTYEQYF. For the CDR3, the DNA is TGTGCCAGCAGCTCCGGGACCTACGAGCAGTACTTC.

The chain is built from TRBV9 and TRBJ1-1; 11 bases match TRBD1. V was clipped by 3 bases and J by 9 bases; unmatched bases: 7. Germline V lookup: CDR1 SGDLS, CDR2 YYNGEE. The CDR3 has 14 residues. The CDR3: CASSASGTGGKAFF. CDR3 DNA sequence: TGTGCCAGCAGCGCGTCCGGGACAGGGGGTAAAGCTTTCTTT.